What follows are 19 T cell receptor beta chains derived from one specimen sequenced in a study of monozygotic twins with inflammatory bowel disease. From the 5' RACE reads, TCRdb lists one entry per CDR3 protein and no DNA. The sample table includes around 230,000 distinct CDR3 sequences. The sample was blood. These receptors all come from a human donor with ulcerative colitis or Crohn's disease, or a healthy co-twin of an affected twin (not recorded which).

This sequence joins TRBV5-1 and TRBJ2-2; TCRdb selects TRBD2, and the lack of DNA leaves this call unchecked. The CDR3 extends over 16 amino acids. Germline V gene lookup returns CDR1 SGHRS and CDR2 YFSETQ. The CDR3 sequence is CASSVRAAGSTGELFF.

This chain links TRBV5-1 with TRBJ1-2; the D gene TCRdb calls, TRBD1, cannot be checked with no DNA. The length of the CDR3 is 14 residues. The germline gives CDR1 SGHRS, CDR2 YFSETQ. This CDR3 reads CASSFTGGAYGYTF.

The rearrangement joins TRBV7-9 to TRBJ2-5; TCRdb picks TRBD1, but there is no DNA to check that call. CDR3 length equals 15 residues. Germline V gene sequence: CDR1 SEHNR, CDR2 FQNEAQ (reference sequence). CDR3 amino acids: CASSADRGLQETQYF.

The gene calls are TRBV7-9 and TRBJ1-1. CDR1 SEHNR and CDR2 FQNEAQ come from the germline V gene (reference sequence). CDR3 length equals 14 residues. The CDR3 region is CASSPGDMNTEAFF.

The rearrangement links TRBV14 to TRBJ2-1; TCRdb lists TRBD1, though no DNA is available to test this call. CDR1 and CDR2 (germline): SGHDN, FVKESK. CDR3 size: 14 residues. The CDR3 region is CASSRSGGFNEQFF.

The chain combines TRBV7-7 with TRBJ2-5. Germline CDR1 SSHAT, CDR2 FNYEAQ (reference sequence). This CDR3 region has 13 residues. CDR3 in amino acids: CASSTDARETQYF.

This chain links TRBV5-1 with TRBJ2-1; lacking DNA, the TRBD1 call made by TCRdb goes unchecked. This CDR3 has 15 amino acids. The germline CDR1 and CDR2 sequences are SGHRS and YFSETQ. CDR3 loop: CASSSQDTRTAEQFF. The entire variable domain, with the rest obtained from reference TRBV5-1 and TRBJ2-1, is as follows: KAGVTQTPRYLIKTRGQQVTLSCSPISGHRSVSWYQQTPGQGLQFLFEYFSETQRNKGNFPGRFSGRQFSNSRSEMNVSTLELGDSALYLCASSSQDTRTAEQFFGPGTRLTVL.

This rearrangement joins TRBV5-1 to TRBJ2-7. CDR1 is SGHRS and CDR2 is YFSETQ in the germline V gene. The CDR3 has 14 amino acids. The CDR3 here is CASSDLLEVHEQYF.

The chain carries TRBV5-1 and TRBJ1-2; checking the TCRdb D call of TRBD1 is not possible without DNA. The CDR3 is made up of 16 amino acids. Germline V lookup: CDR1 SGHRS, CDR2 YFSETQ. CDR3 sequence: CASSLTLPGFGYGYTF. Supplemented by reference TRBV5-1 and TRBJ1-2, the full variable domain reads KAGVTQTPRYLIKTRGQQVTLSCSPISGHRSVSWYQQTPGQGLQFLFEYFSETQRNKGNFPGRFSGRQFSNSRSEMNVSTLELGDSALYLCASSLTLPGFGYGYTFGSGTRLTVV.

V usage is TRBV5-1 and J usage is TRBJ1-6; the TCRdb D gene call, TRBD1, has no DNA to confirm it. There are 14 residues in the CDR3. Germline assignment: CDR1 SGHRS and CDR2 YFSETQ. The CDR3 here is CASSLGQGGSPLHF.

The rearrangement links TRBV7-9 to TRBJ2-1. CDR1 and CDR2 from the germline V gene are SEHNR and FQNEAQ (reference sequence). This CDR3 spans 12 amino acids. Here the CDR3 reads CASSDNYNEQFF.

J is TRBJ2-1 and V is TRBV27. The CDR3 extends over 14 amino acids. CDR1 and CDR2 (germline): MNHEY, SMNVEV (reference sequence). The CDR3 is CASSQWSSYNEQFF.

The chain has TRBV29-1 and TRBJ2-6. This CDR3 is built from 13 residues. Germline V CDR1 and CDR2: SQVTM, ANQGSEA. CDR3 residues: CSVYNSGANVLTF. The entire variable domain, with the rest obtained from reference TRBV29-1 and TRBJ2-6, is as follows: SAVISQKPSRDICQRGTSLTIQCQVDSQVTMMFWYRQQPGQSLTLIATANQGSEATYESGFVIDKFPISRPNLTFSTLTVSNMSPEDSSIYLCSVYNSGANVLTFGAGSRLTVL.

The chain links TRBV6-5 to TRBJ1-3. The CDR3 consists of 13 residues. Germline V gene data show CDR1 as MNHEY and CDR2 as SVGAGI. The CDR3 is CASSSDPRNTIYF.

This chain links TRBV5-1 with TRBJ2-2; TCRdb names TRBD1, which stays unverified in the absence of DNA. The CDR3 sequence is 15 residues long. Germline V gene data show CDR1 as SGHRS and CDR2 as YFSETQ. CDR3 loop: CASAPTGQRTGELFF.

The chain carries TRBV11-2 and TRBJ1-2. The CDR3 consists of 14 residues. Germline CDR1 SGHAT, CDR2 FQNNGV. The CDR3 spells CASSPTHGEAGYTF.

This chain links TRBV2 with TRBJ2-1. The germline CDR1 and CDR2 sequences are SNHLY and FYNNEI. The CDR3 contains 11 residues. The CDR3 spells CATELYNEQFF.

This sequence joins TRBV12-3 or TRBV12-4 and TRBJ2-2; TCRdb calls TRBD1, which cannot be checked without DNA. The CDR3 has 14 residues. CDR3 loop: CASKGWQNTGELFF.

J is TRBJ1-6 and V is TRBV7-2. The length of the CDR3 is 15 residues. Per the germline V gene, CDR1 is SGHTA and CDR2 is FQGNSA. This chain's CDR3 is CASSLEFGSNSPLHF.